This T cell receptor (beta chain) appears in the sequencing data of a study of blood T cell repertoires in COVID-19. Study at large: Both acute and convalescent COVID-19 samples were obtained from the United States, Italy and Spain. The cDNA or gDNA used as material had been derived from T cells, B-cell-depleted T cells, or PBMCs.

The Seattle patients joined while their infection was active and were tracked longitudinally afterward. The germline V gene has CDR1 SGHNT and CDR2 YENEEA. The ends lost 1 base at V and 13 bases at J; junction bases unmatched: 4. The CDR3 length is 13 residues. Under the authors' procedure: Estimation of nucleated cell counts was performed using reference gene primer amplification. Some clones are missing from TCRdb's copy, which holds only in-frame ones; the method was immunoSEQ multiplex PCR. The V and J calls and clone size come from that table; D and trimming were worked out from the DNA. The data hold around 260,000 clones, with 80% to 90% observed a single time.

The rearrangement uses TRBV11-3 and TRBJ1-6; 7 positions match TRBD1. This receptor was identified in a woman aged 70-85 years with COVID-19, enrolled during active disease. What was sequenced was peripheral blood. As DNA, the CDR3 is TGTGCCAGCAGCTTAGTAGGGGACAGCCCCCTCCACTTT. It specifies CASSLVGDSPLHF.